The 23 T cell receptor beta chains below all came from one sample that was sequenced in a study of persistence of HIV-infected CD4 T cells. No antigen has been assigned to these receptors. Overlapping HIV-1 Gag 15-mer peptides at approximately 0.96 ug per peptide per mL were used. Responding CD4+ T cells were sorted by upregulation of both CD40 ligand and CD69. The libraries were made with immunoSEQ version 4 in survey mode. Clones were sequenced by immunoSEQ multiplex PCR, and TCRdb holds only the in-frame ones, with some missing. The sample yields tens of thousands of clones, roughly 70% seen once. This specimen was CD4+ T cells sorted from PBMCs after approximately 20-hour stimulation, taken from a patient who received antiretroviral therapy. These TCRs come from an adult man with HIV who was CMV-seropositive.

This clone has a single count. The chain uses TRBV9 and TRBJ2-2; D might be TRBD2 (6 bases). Germline V gene lookup returns CDR1 SGDLS and CDR2 YYNGEE. V gave up 1 base and J gave up 6 bases, with 16 bases separating them. The CDR3 contains 16 residues. CDR3 sequence reads: CASSVLALAGAGELFF. As DNA, the CDR3 is TGTGCCAGCAGCGTATTAGCACTAGCAGGCGCCGGGGAGCTGTTTTTT.

This clone was detected only a few times. V and J are TRBV18 and TRBJ1-6; 9 bases are shared with TRBD1. Germline V lookup: CDR1 KGHSH, CDR2 LQKENI. With V trimmed by 1 base and J by 8 bases, 15 bases remained unmatched. CDR3 length: 19 amino acids. CDR3 residues: CASSPQSPGLDRGDSPLHF. CDR3 nucleotide sequence: TGTGCCAGCTCACCACAGTCCCCAGGCCTGGACAGGGGTGATTCACCCCTCCACTTT. The full variable domain, completed using reference TRBV18 and TRBJ1-6, is NAGVMQNPRHLVRRRGQEARLRCSPMKGHSHVYWYRQLPEEGLKFMVYLQKENIIDESGMPKERFSAEFPKEGPSILRIQQVVRGDSAAYFCASSPQSPGLDRGDSPLHFGNGTRLTVT.

This clone was found a few times. The chain couples TRBV3-1 (or the pseudogene TRBV3-2) to TRBJ2-7, with 7 bases identical to TRBD1. Trimming at V came to 1 base and at J to 2 bases, leaving 5 bases not matched to a gene. Germline CDR1 and CDR2: LGHDT and YNNKEL (reference sequence). CDR3 size: 15 residues. Here the CDR3 DNA reads TGTGCCAGCAGCCAAGCGGACAGGAGGCCCTACGAGCAGTACTTC. Its protein product is CASSQADRRPYEQYF.

This clone was seen a few times. The chain has TRBV6-2 or TRBV6-3 and TRBJ1-5; 8 nucleotides agree with TRBD1. Germline V gives CDR1 MNHEY, CDR2 SVGEGT. The V gene end was trimmed by 4 bases and the J gene end by 4 bases; junction bases not matched to a gene: 6. CDR3 length: 15 amino acids. CDR3 in amino acids: CASSWTGNYNQPQHF. In DNA form, the CDR3 reads TGTGCCAGCAGTTGGACAGGGAACTATAATCAGCCCCAGCATTTT.

The genes are TRBV6-1 and TRBJ2-5; D not resolved. Looked up from germline, CDR1 is MNHNS and CDR2 is SASEGT. Trimming removed 8 bases from V and 0 bases from J, with 13 bases in between. The CDR3 contains 14 residues. The CDR3 DNA reads TGTGCCAGCCGCCCCGAAAATAACCAAGAGACCCAGTACTTC. It specifies CASRPENNQETQYF.

V is TRBV19 and J is TRBJ2-6; D gene uncertain. This CDR3 contains 15 residues. The germline V and J ends were trimmed by 9 bases and 0 bases, with 12 bases remaining between them. Germline V gene sequence: CDR1 LNHDA, CDR2 SQIVND (reference sequence). CDR3 nucleotide sequence: TGTGCCAGCCGTCCCGGTGGCTCTGGGGCCAACGTCCTGACTTTC. Protein: CASRPGGSGANVLTF. Full variable domain (remainder filled in from reference TRBV19 and TRBJ2-6): DGGITQSPKYLFRKEGQNVTLSCEQNLNHDAMYWYRQDPGQGLRLIYYSQIVNDFQKGDIAEGYSVSREKKESFPLTVTSAQKNPTAFYLCASRPGGSGANVLTFGAGSRLTVL.

This clone was recorded once. The chain links TRBV6-1 to TRBJ1-5; 7 positions match TRBD1. The V gene's germline CDR1 is MNHNS and CDR2 SASEGT. This CDR3 contains 19 residues. J was trimmed by 4 bases and V by 2 bases; bases with no gene match: 17. CDR3 bases: TGTGCCAGCAGTGAAAGGGGACAGTTTTTCAGATCCCCTAATCAGCCCCAGCATTTT. Translating it yields CASSERGQFFRSPNQPQHF.

The rearrangement joins TRBV3-1 (or the pseudogene TRBV3-2) to TRBJ2-1; D is perhaps TRBD2 (6 bases). CDR3 size: 19 residues. Germline CDR1 and CDR2: LGHDT and YNNKEL (reference sequence). The V end lost 2 bases, the J end lost 0 bases, and 20 bases lay between the germline ends. This CDR3 reads CASSQIGASGGYSYNEQFF. CDR3 sequence (DNA): TGTGCCAGCAGCCAAATTGGGGCGTCCGGGGGATACTCCTACAATGAGCAGTTCTTC.

The chain recombines TRBV28 with TRBJ1-1, with D hard to call. Germline-derived CDR1 and CDR2 are MDHEN and SYDVKM. The CDR3 extends over 8 amino acids. V lost 8 bases, J lost 11 bases, and 6 bases lay in between. The CDR3 protein is CASGQAFF. For the CDR3, the DNA is TGTGCCAGCGGCCAGGCTTTCTTT.

V is TRBV10-2 and J is TRBJ1-2; no clear D. Germline V CDR1 and CDR2: WSHSY, SAAADI. V lost 1 base and J 8 bases, leaving 17 bases between the germline ends. The length of the CDR3 is 15 residues. The CDR3 region has the DNA TGCGCCAGCAGTGAGTTCCGGACCTCCTCGAACGGCTACACCTTC. Amino acids: CASSEFRTSSNGYTF.

This chain connects TRBV28 to TRBJ2-7, with D perhaps TRBD1 (6 bases). This CDR3 region has 15 residues. V lost 5 bases and J lost 0, with 14 bases in between. Looked up from germline, CDR1 is MDHEN and CDR2 is SYDVKM. The CDR3 sequence: CASSASGTYSYEQYF. The DNA for the CDR3 is TGTGCCAGCAGTGCCTCCGGGACATACTCCTACGAGCAGTACTTC.

In its sample, this clone was seen once. The rearrangement links TRBV9 to TRBJ1-3; 12 bases fit TRBD1. J gave up 2 bases and V 0 bases, and 3 bases lay outside the gene matches. Germline lookup yields CDR1 SGDLS and CDR2 YYNGEE. The CDR3 sequence is 17 residues long. CDR3 in DNA: TGTGCCAGCAGCGTAGGAGGGACAGGGGGCACTGGAAACACCATATATTTT. This translates into CASSVGGTGGTGNTIYF.

V is TRBV19 and J is TRBJ2-7; the match to TRBD1 covers 7 bases. The trim removed 8 bases at V and 0 bases at J, leaving 7 bases unmatched. This CDR3 has 14 amino acids. CDR1 is LNHDA, CDR2 SQIVND, per germline (reference sequence). This CDR3 is CASQSDRDSYEQYF. CDR3 sequence (DNA): TGTGCCAGTCAATCTGACAGGGACTCCTACGAGCAGTACTTC.

This clone has a handful of counts. The genes are TRBV15 and TRBJ1-1; unclear D gene. The V and J ends lost 1 base and 7 bases respectively, with 19 bases between them. The CDR3 sequence is 16 residues long. Germline-derived CDR1 and CDR2 are LNHNV and YYDKDF (reference sequence). The CDR3 DNA follows: TGTGCCACCAGCAGAGGGGCAGGTGGGGTGTTGGATGAAGCTTTCTTT. This translates into CATSRGAGGVLDEAFF.

The chain joins TRBV4-1 to TRBJ1-6; 8 bases match TRBD1. Per germline, CDR1 MGHRA and CDR2 YSYEKL. CDR3 length: 14 residues. V was pared by 6 bases and J by 9 bases, with 7 bases of the junction left unmatched. CDR3: CASRSTGAVSPLHF. The CDR3 coding sequence is TGCGCCAGCAGGTCGACAGGGGCCGTTTCACCCCTCCACTTT.

V usage is TRBV9 and J usage is TRBJ2-5; 9 bases are shared with TRBD2. The CDR3 has 16 residues. The germline V gene has CDR1 SGDLS and CDR2 YYNGEE. The V and J ends lost 0 bases and 4 bases, in that order; junction bases with no gene match: 7. The CDR3, as DNA: TGTGCCAGCAGCGTAGTCGGGGGGACTAGCAGAGAGACCCAGTACTTC. It yields the protein CASSVVGGTSRETQYF.

The CDR3 DNA is TGTGCCAGCAGCCCCGAGACAGGGGTCTCTGGAAACACCATATATTTT. This gives the protein CASSPETGVSGNTIYF. The chain employs TRBV5-4 and TRBJ1-3; TRBD1 aligns across 8 bases. The CDR3 is 16 residues long. Germline V gives CDR1 SGHNT, CDR2 YYREEE (reference sequence). Trimming took 4 bases from V and 0 from J; bases not matched to a gene: 6.

This clone was picked up one time. The V and J genes are TRBV9 and TRBJ2-6, with D perhaps matching TRBD1 (6 bases). The CDR3 has 16 residues. From germline, CDR1 is SGDLS and CDR2 YYNGEE. V gave up 0 bases and J gave up 9 bases, with 16 bases separating them. CDR3 DNA sequence: TGTGCCAGCAGCGTAGATGGCGGAACCAGGGGCAACGTCCTGACTTTC. It is translated as CASSVDGGTRGNVLTF.

Worth noting for this clone: Different DNA sequences within this sample yield the same CDR3. V is TRBV7-9 and J is TRBJ1-1, with no clear D. Germline-derived CDR1 and CDR2 are SEHNR and FQNEAQ (reference sequence). The CDR3 covers 13 residues. V lost 4 bases and J lost 1, with 7 bases in between. The CDR3 loop is CASSYGPNTEAFF. The CDR3 bases are TGTGCCAGCAGCTACGGGCCGAACACTGAAGCTTTCTTT.

This clone was picked up one time. J is TRBJ1-1 and V is TRBV2; 7 nucleotides match TRBD1. Looked up from germline, CDR1 is SNHLY and CDR2 is FYNNEI. The J segment lost 4 bases and the V segment lost 2 bases, leaving 10 bases of the junction unmatched. The CDR3 loop spans 16 amino acids. CDR3 protein: CASSESYRRGPTEAFF. The CDR3 DNA reads TGTGCCAGCAGTGAATCATACCGAAGGGGGCCCACTGAAGCTTTCTTT.

This clone was seen only a few times. The rearrangement joins TRBV20-1 to TRBJ2-7; no definite D call. Germline V gene data show CDR1 as DFQATT and CDR2 as SNEGSKA (reference sequence). V was cut by 3 bases and J by 2 bases, with 11 bases left in between. This CDR3 contains 13 residues. CDR3 region: CSASPNQAYEQYF. The CDR3, as DNA: TGCAGTGCTAGTCCGAACCAAGCCTACGAGCAGTACTTC.

This clone was detected only once. The chain links TRBV19 to TRBJ2-2, with D possibly TRBD1 on 6 matching bases. Trimming cost V 4 bases and J 7 bases, with 19 bases left between them. The CDR3 is 16 residues long. The V gene's germline CDR1 is LNHDA and CDR2 SQIVND (reference sequence). CDR3 residues: CASSTFQTGFGGELFF. In DNA form, the CDR3 reads TGTGCCAGTAGTACCTTTCAGACAGGTTTTGGCGGGGAGCTGTTTTTT.

This chain links TRBV27 with TRBJ2-7; TRBD1 agrees at 7 bases. The CDR3 is 14 residues long. The V and J ends lost 6 bases and 3 bases, in that order; junction bases with no gene match: 8. Looked up from germline, CDR1 is MNHEY and CDR2 is SMNVEV (reference sequence). The CDR3, as DNA: TGTGCCAGCAGACGACAGGGAAATATCTACGAGCAGTACTTC. This codes for CASRRQGNIYEQYF.